The T cell receptor (beta chain) described here comes from a study of blood T cell repertoires in COVID-19. The data were produced by immunoSEQ multiplex PCR, yet TCRdb's version contains in-frame clones alone and is incomplete. The data hold roughly 400,000 clones, with approximately 90% observed a single time. The CDR3 runs to 15 residues. The V gene end was trimmed by 0 bases and the J gene end by 8 bases; junction bases not matched to a gene: 4. The germline gives CDR1 SGDLS, CDR2 YYNGEE. Participant age was about 18 to 89 years, and participants resided in approximately 24 US areas. The chain combines TRBV9 with TRBJ2-1; 11 bases are a match to TRBD1. The receptor comes from a woman aged 18-35 years who had been exposed to COVID-19. Sequenced sample: PBMCs or T cells enriched from blood (not recorded which). The CDR3 is CASSVGTGGLDEQFF. Here the CDR3 DNA reads TGTGCCAGCAGCGTAGGGACAGGGGGCTTAGATGAGCAGTTCTTC.